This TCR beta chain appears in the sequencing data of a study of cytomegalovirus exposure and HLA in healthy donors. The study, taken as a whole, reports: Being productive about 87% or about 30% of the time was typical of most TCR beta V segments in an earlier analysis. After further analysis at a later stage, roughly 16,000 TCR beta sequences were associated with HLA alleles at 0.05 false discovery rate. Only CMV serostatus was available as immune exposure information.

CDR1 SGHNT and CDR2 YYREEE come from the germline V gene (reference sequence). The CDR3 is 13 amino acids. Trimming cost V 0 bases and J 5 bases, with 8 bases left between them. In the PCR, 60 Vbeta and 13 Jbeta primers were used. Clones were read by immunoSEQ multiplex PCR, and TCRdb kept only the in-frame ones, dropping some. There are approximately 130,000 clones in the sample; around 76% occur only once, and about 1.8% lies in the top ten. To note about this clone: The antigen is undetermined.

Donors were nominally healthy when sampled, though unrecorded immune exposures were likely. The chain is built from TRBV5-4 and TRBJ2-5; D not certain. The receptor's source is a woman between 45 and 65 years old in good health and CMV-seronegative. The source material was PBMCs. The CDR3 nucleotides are TGTGCCAGCAGCTTGGCTACGAGGGAGACCCAGTACTTC. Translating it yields CASSLATRETQYF.